This T cell receptor (beta chain) appears in the sequencing data of a study of OX40 agonist ivuxolimab in advanced cancers. The overall study: A mean age of approximately 60 years, range about 23 to 90, was recorded, and under 85% were male.

As to this clone: What it recognizes is unknown.

J gave up 0 bases and V 6 bases, and 10 bases lay outside the gene matches. Germline assignment: CDR1 MDHEN and CDR2 SYDVKM. The CDR3 has 17 amino acids. General study points: A proportion of nonresponders additionally exhibited low normalized T-cell clonal expansion.

Assay: immunoSEQ multiplex PCR; the TCRdb copy retains only in-frame clones and omits some. The sample yields 52,000 or so clones, 90% to 95% seen once. Here the sequenced sample was CD4+ or CD8+ T cells sorted from blood, taken in a trial of the OX40 agonist ivuxolimab. The TCR sequence derives from an adult with an advanced solid tumor such as melanoma, head and neck, liver or kidney cancer. The chain links TRBV28 to TRBJ1-3, with TRBD1 matching over 8 bases. CDR3 coding DNA: TGTGCCAGCAGAACGGGGACAGGTTCACCCTCTGGAAACACCATATATTTT. Translated, it gives CASRTGTGSPSGNTIYF.